This T cell receptor (beta chain) stems from a study of vaccination effects on CD4 cells after COVID-19. Assay: immunoSEQ multiplex PCR; the TCRdb copy retains only in-frame clones and omits some. The top ten clones hold over 13% of a sample with 40,000 to 50,000 clones, around 74% of them seen once. Expansion of antigen-specific CD4+ T cells with viral peptide pools was carried out by the ViraFEST assay before sequencing. CD4+ T cell isolation took place after 10 days of culture. Every participant took two doses of the BNT162b2 or mRNA-1273 vaccine. The CDR3 consists of 14 residues. The germline CDR1 and CDR2 sequences are LGHDT and YNNKEL (reference sequence). V lost 6 bases and J lost 4, with 14 bases in between. Worth noting for this clone: Its cognate antigen is unknown.

The receptor was derived from a human donor who received a COVID-19 vaccine. The chain couples TRBV3-1 (or the pseudogene TRBV3-2) to TRBJ2-3, with D perhaps matching TRBD1 (6 bases). The sample here was CD4+ T cells from PBMCs cultured with HCoV-OC43 spike peptides, taken after COVID-19 vaccination. Subset denoted: HCoV-OC43 spike overlapping peptide pool stimulation. This chain's CDR3 is CASRPGVSADTQYF. CDR3 nucleotide sequence: TGTGCCAGCAGGCCAGGGGTTTCCGCAGATACGCAGTATTTT.